The clone carrying this T cell receptor (beta chain) occurred many times. These data belong to a study of early T cells in non-severe SARS-CoV-2 infection. V shed 5 bases, J shed 5 bases, and the junction held 9 bases outside the gene matches. This CDR3 comprises 15 residues. CDR1 is MNHEY, CDR2 SVGAGI, per germline. TCRdb used MiXCR to reprocess the 5' RACE reads, holding one entry per CDR3 protein. The sample records 85,000 to 100,000 distinct CDR3 sequences, around 10% being singletons. The gene calls are TRBV6-5 and TRBJ1-2, with TRBD1 identical over 9 bases. This clonotype was obtained from an adult who was a healthcare worker with PCR-confirmed SARS-CoV-2 infection or an uninfected control (not recorded which). The sequenced material came from whole blood. Here the CDR3 reads CASSRSDRGSYGYTF. The DNA of the CDR3 is TGTGCCAGCAGTCGCTCGGACAGGGGCTCATATGGCTACACCTTC.